This record covers a single TCR beta chain. What it binds is not known. The PCR had 60 Vbeta and 13 Jbeta primers. Authors' methods: In a later analysis, approximately 80 million unique TCR beta chains included roughly 11 million shared by two or more donors. Assay: immunoSEQ multiplex PCR; the TCRdb copy retains only in-frame clones and omits some. The DNA gave D and trimming, while V, J and clone size come from that table. The data hold around 110,000 clones, with around 77% observed a single time. This entry is derived from a study of cytomegalovirus exposure and HLA in healthy donors. Study-wide results and limits: Follow-up analysis later connected one missense variant in DCLRE1C with trimming of TCR beta V- and J-genes. The authors considered a cluster of highly shared sequence variants likely to be a sequencing artifact. It was reported that TCR beta sequences correctly inferred the HLA-A and HLA-B alleles for most subjects.

Germline V gives CDR1 SGHNT, CDR2 YYREEE (reference sequence). V lost 3 bases, J lost 1 base, and 10 bases lay in between. The CDR3 spans 15 residues. The genes are TRBV5-4 and TRBJ1-4; D call uncertain. The specimen sequenced was PBMCs. This receptor was obtained from a man between 18 and 29 years old in good health and CMV-seronegative. CDR3 sequence reads: CASSSQTGTNEKLFF. CDR3 sequence (DNA): TGTGCCAGCAGCTCCCAAACTGGAACTAATGAAAAACTGTTTTTT. The full variable domain, rest sourced from reference TRBV5-4 and TRBJ1-4, is ETGVTQSPTHLIKTRGQQVTLRCSSQSGHNTVSWYQQALGQGPQFIFQYYREEENGRGNFPPRFSGLQFPNYSSELNVNALELDDSALYLCASSSQTGTNEKLFFGSGTQLSVL.